This T cell receptor (beta chain) came from a study of CD8+ T cells in alopecia areata. Following RNA extraction, reverse transcription yielded cDNA that acted as the sequencing template. Only in-frame clones appear in the TCRdb table, and some are missing; sequencing was by immunoSEQ multiplex PCR. Of 220,000 or so clones detected, about three fifths appear once; the ten largest clones hold around 0.46%. Germline V gene data show CDR1 as SQVTM and CDR2 as ANQGSEA. V lost 5 bases, J lost 0 bases, and 4 bases stayed unmatched. The CDR3 extends over 14 amino acids. This clonotype was sampled from a human donor with alopecia areata. This material consisted of CD4+ T cells sorted from blood, taken at week 0. The rearrangement uses TRBV29-1 and TRBJ1-1, with 9 bases lining up with TRBD1. The CDR3 DNA reads as TGCAGCGTTTACACAGGGGGCATGAACACTGAAGCTTTCTTT. Translating gives CSVYTGGMNTEAFF.